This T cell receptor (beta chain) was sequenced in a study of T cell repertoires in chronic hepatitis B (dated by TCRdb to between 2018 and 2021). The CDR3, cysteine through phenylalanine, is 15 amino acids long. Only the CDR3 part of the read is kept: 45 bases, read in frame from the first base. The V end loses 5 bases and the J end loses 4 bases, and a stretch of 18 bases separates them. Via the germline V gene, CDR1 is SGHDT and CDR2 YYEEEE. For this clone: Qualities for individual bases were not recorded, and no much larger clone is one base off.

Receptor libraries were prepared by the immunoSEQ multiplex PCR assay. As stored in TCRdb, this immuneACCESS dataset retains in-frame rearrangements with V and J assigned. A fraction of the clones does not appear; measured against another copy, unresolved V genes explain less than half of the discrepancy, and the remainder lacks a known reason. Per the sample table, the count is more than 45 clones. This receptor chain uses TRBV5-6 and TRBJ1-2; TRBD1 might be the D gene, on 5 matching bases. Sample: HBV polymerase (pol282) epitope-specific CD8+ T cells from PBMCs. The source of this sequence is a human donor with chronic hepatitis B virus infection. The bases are TGTGCCAGCAGGACGGGGTATACAGGCCGCTATGGCTACACCTTC. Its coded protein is CASRTGYTGRYGYTF.